This TCR beta chain was retrieved from a study of beta chain features in type 1 diabetes (dated by TCRdb to 2017 to 2018). Some background on the complete study: Mean age, gender distribution, total cell number and subset yield did not differ between patients and healthy donors. The study compared TCRB repertoires of sorted circulating CD4+ T cell subsets between recently diagnosed type 1 diabetes patients and matched healthy donors. Regulatory and stem cell-like memory subsets were isolated from only 8 patients and 8 healthy donors, whereas naive and central memory subsets came from all 30 or so donors. A total of over 95,000,000 sorted cells were examined across all samples, and RNA yield correlated strongly with the number of cells per subset.

Based on the germline V gene (reference sequence), the CDR1 and CDR2 sequences are DFQATT and SNEGSKA. The CDR3 sequence holds 10 residues, the cysteine and phenylalanine included. CDR3 DNA only is kept here, 30 bases in frame from base 1. V gives up 3 bases and J gives up 3 bases, and the segment between their germline ends measures 3 bases. Each donor gave one peripheral blood draw, averaging approximately 110 mL, which was collected into heparinised tubes. Naive, central memory, regulatory and stem cell-like memory CD4+ T cells were sorted on a BD FACSAria II using a panel including CD45RO, CCR7, CD25, CD127, CD95 and CD27. Every sorted population had a purity above 95%. PBMCs were separated immediately by Lymphoprep density gradient centrifugation and were stained directly, without being cultured. So that batch effects would be minimized, each experiment stained and sorted samples in pairs, pairing one healthy donor with one patient.

Study-wide conclusions, independent of this receptor: Because cDNA was sequenced instead of genomic DNA, highly expressing activated cells could be over-represented, though the groups showed no difference in activation or CD3 levels. Because small numbers of individuals were included in the HLA sub-analyses, any influence of HLA type on TCRB rearrangement was left unresolved. Fewer insertions and more nucleotide deletions at VDJ recombination sites were observed in patients with type 1 diabetes, implying thymic rearrangement abnormalities. Shorter templates might have been favored by PCR, but patient and control samples were amplified and corrected together, so both groups would have been affected equally by any skew. The naive, central memory and regulatory TCRB repertoires appeared to resemble one another more closely among patients than among healthy donors. In all four CD4+ subsets, TCRB CDR3 length was moderately but significantly shorter in type 1 diabetes patients.

Notes on this clone: Its antigen is currently not known. Per-base quality was not reported, and no clone a single base away is much larger than it.

The entire amount of isolated RNA was reverse transcribed using the High Capacity cDNA Reverse Transcription Kit, so the sequenced TCRB transcripts were expressed ones. Deep immunoSEQ sequencing was applied to naive, central memory and regulatory T cell samples, giving an average of approximately 3.8 million total reads per sample. Sorted cells were lysed in RLT buffer, and RNA was extracted using DNase-treated RNeasy Micro or Mini kits according to cell number. Each cell subset was processed on its own to prevent cross-contamination, while patient and healthy donor samples were processed together. The immunoSEQ multiplex PCR was used to amplify TCRB sequences from cDNA, yielding 87-bp fragments that span the CDR3 region. Sequencing of the amplicons was performed on the Illumina HiSeq platform. In the source study's methods: Synthetic template baselines were used to correct PCR bias computationally, reads within Hamming distance 2 were collapsed, and singletons that could not be merged were discarded. Reads were aligned to IMGT to assign V, D and J genes, CDR3 length, and insertions or deletions at six rearrangement sites. Clonotype counts were normalized to sorted cell number within each subset before computing true diversity and Gini coefficients with the tcR R package. The overlap coefficient, calculated on TCRB nucleotide sequences, was used to measure repertoire sharing. The source is immuneACCESS, and TCRdb retained only in-frame sequences with V and J called. Part of the clones is not carried over; for the studies checked, unresolved V genes explain less than half of this, and the remainder is unexplained. The DNA gave D and trimming, while V, J and clone size come from that table. Recorded for this sample are more than 150,000 clones; more than 10% of them occurred a single time. The leading ten clones occupy 0.62% of the sample.

Sequencing was carried out using central memory CD4+ T cells from blood. The receptor chain draws on TRBV20-1 and TRBJ2-7; the D gene cannot be resolved reliably. The clonotype originates from a young woman in good health. This receptor has the CDR3 CSASYYEQYF. DNA sequence: TGCAGTGCTAGTTACTACGAGCAGTACTTC.